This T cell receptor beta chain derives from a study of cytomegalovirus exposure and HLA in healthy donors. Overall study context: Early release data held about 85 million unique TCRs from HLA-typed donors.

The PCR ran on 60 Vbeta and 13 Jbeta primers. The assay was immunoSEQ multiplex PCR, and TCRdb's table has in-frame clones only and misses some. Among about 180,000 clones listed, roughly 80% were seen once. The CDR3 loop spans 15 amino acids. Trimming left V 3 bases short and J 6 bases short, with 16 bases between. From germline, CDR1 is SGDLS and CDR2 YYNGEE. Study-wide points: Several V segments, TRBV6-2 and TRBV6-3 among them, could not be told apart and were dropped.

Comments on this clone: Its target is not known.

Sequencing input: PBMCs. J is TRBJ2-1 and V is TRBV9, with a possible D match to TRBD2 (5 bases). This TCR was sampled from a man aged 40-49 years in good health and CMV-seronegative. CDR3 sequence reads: CASSAGSGWVNEQFF. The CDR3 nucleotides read TGTGCCAGCAGCGCGGGGAGTGGTTGGGTCAATGAGCAGTTCTTC.